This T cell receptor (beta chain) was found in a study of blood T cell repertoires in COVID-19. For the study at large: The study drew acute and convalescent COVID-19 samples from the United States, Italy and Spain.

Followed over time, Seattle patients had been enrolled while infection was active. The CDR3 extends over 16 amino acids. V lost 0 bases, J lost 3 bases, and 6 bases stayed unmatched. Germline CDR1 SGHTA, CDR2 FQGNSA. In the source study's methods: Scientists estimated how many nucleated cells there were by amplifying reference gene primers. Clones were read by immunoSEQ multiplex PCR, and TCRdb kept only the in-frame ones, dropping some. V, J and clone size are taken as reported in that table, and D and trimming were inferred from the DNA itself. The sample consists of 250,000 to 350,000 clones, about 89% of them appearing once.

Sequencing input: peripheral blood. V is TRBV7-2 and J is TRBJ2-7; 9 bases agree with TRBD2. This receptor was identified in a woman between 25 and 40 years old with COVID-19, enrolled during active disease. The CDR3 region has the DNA TGTGCCAGCAGCTTAGCGTTAGCGGGAGCGAGCTACGAGCAGTACTTC. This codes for CASSLALAGASYEQYF.